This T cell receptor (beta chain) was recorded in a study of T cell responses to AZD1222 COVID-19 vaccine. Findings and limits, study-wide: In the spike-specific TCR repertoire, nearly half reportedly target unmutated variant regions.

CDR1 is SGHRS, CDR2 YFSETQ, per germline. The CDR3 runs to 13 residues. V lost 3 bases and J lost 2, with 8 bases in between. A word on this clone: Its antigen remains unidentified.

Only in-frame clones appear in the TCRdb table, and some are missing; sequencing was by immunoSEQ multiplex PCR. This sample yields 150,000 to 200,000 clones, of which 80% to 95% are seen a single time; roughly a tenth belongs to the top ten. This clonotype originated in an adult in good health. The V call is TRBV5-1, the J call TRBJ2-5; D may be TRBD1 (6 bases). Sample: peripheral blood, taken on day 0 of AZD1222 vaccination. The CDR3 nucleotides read TGCGCCAGCAGCTGGACAGATCAAGAGACCCAGTACTTC. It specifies CASSWTDQETQYF.